The rows below give T cell receptor beta chains drawn from one sample of a study of naive and memory T cell subsets. TCRdb reprocessed the UMI-ligation and nested PCR reads via MiXCR and lists one record per CDR3 protein. The sample has tens of thousands of distinct CDR3 sequences, around 13% seen once; the top ten hold roughly 0.9%. Material for sequencing was central memory CD4+ T cells from blood. The receptors shown here come from a human donor in good health. The conserved cysteine and the conserved F or W are not part of the CDR3 here.

j_call v_call cdr3_aa
TRBJ1-1 TRBV7-9 ASSTGQGGLTEAF
TRBJ2-3 TRBV6-2/TRBV6-3 ASSPGTISDTQY
TRBJ1-1 TRBV3-1 ASSGGTDWLGTEAF
TRBJ2-1 TRBV20-1 SATLAELVQYEQF
TRBJ2-2 TRBV20-1 SAREGLDQYTGELF
TRBJ2-1 TRBV7-2 ASSLAIIRAGTHNEQF
TRBJ2-5 TRBV5-1 ASSFFPGQGSETQY
TRBJ1-5 TRBV5-6 ASSLGTGGGNQPQH
TRBJ2-1 TRBV5-1 ASSLAIGSTHEQF
TRBJ2-4 TRBV18 ASSGGERAMVNIQY
TRBJ2-5 TRBV2 ASLGQFNSGTQY
TRBJ2-7 TRBV20-1 SAYPLEGLAQGELY
TRBJ2-5 TRBV23-1 ASSQSTGGKGETQY
TRBJ2-2 TRBV29-1 SVGLNTGELF
TRBJ2-3 TRBV20-1 SALDSPTDTQY
TRBJ1-1 TRBV30 AWRGQGRGREAF
TRBJ1-1 TRBV20-1 SANRHEAEAF
TRBJ1-1 TRBV5-1 ASSLEPGRWEAF
TRBJ2-7 TRBV20-1 SASGVAGTYEQY
TRBJ2-1 TRBV20-1 SASSGTSGTREQF
TRBJ1-1 TRBV4-1 ASSWDGGRPEAF
TRBJ2-1 TRBV6-1 ASRTPNNEQF
TRBJ2-7 TRBV10-3 ATEGTGANEQY
TRBJ1-5 TRBV6-2/TRBV6-3 ASAGPNQPQH
TRBJ2-4 TRBV7-2 ASSVDGAKNIQY
TRBJ2-2 TRBV10-3 AISESSSGSTTGELF
TRBJ2-1 TRBV20-1 SARQDSLGSYNEQF
TRBJ2-7 TRBV5-4 ASSRGTSYEQY
TRBJ2-3 TRBV12-3/TRBV12-4 ASSPGIFQEILTDTQY
TRBJ1-1 TRBV29-1 SGTGGGTEAF